This T cell receptor beta chain is from a study of CD8 T cells in Susac syndrome. The authors reverse transcribed 0.5 to 1 ug RNA with random hexamers. TCRdb called the immunoSEQ multiplex PCR reads again in MiXCR, with one record for every CDR3 protein. The sample consists of more than 55,000 distinct CDR3 sequences, approximately 96% of them appearing once. This CDR3 has 15 amino acids. Trimming left V 0 bases short and J 2 bases short, with 10 bases between. Germline V gene data show CDR1 as SEHNR and CDR2 as FQNEAQ (reference sequence). The V and J genes are TRBV7-9 and TRBJ1-2, with D hard to call. The sequencing input was CD4+ T cells from PBMCs. The source of this sequence is a human donor with multiple sclerosis. The DNA of the CDR3 is TGTGCCAGCAGCTTAGCTGAAACATTAAACTATGGCTACACCTTC. Protein product: CASSLAETLNYGYTF.